This TCR beta chain was sequenced in a study of read filtering for tumor transcriptome and immune sequencing. Study-level information: Transcriptome libraries were built from DNase-treated RNA. TCR-mapped reads were about 4.05 to 11 million with IR-seq versus roughly 80 to 1,300 with RNA-seq.

V was pared by 2 bases and J by 5 bases, with 9 bases between. The CDR3 is 13 residues long. The germline V gene encodes CDR1 SGHVS and CDR2 FQNEAQ. This library used roughly 400 ng RNA and molecular barcoded adaptors spanning alpha/delta and beta/gamma chains. MiXCR, run by TCRdb on the reads, gives a single entry per CDR3 protein. The table shows 93,000 or so distinct CDR3 sequences, with about 22% occurring only once. The receptor was derived from a donor aged 40 or older with multiple myeloma. Sequencing was carried out using a population of CD138-negative cells sorted from bone marrow. V is TRBV7-8 and J is TRBJ1-1; D is possibly TRBD1 (6 bases). CDR3 protein: CASSLTRGTEAFF. CDR3 in DNA: TGTGCCAGCAGCTTAACCAGGGGTACTGAAGCTTTCTTT.